The present entry profiles one T cell receptor (beta chain) with its context. This sample was taken from a study of blood T cell repertoires in COVID-19. On the study more broadly: The United States, Italy and Spain supplied acute and convalescent COVID-19 samples.

In the original analysis: How many nucleated cells were present was estimated from reference gene primer amplification. Data came from immunoSEQ multiplex PCR; TCRdb stores just in-frame clones and leaves some out. The V and J calls and clone size come from that table; D and trimming were worked out from the DNA. The sample includes over 130,000 clones, around 89% of them seen just once. This CDR3 contains 13 residues. Germline V gene data show CDR1 as SEHNR and CDR2 as FQNEAQ (reference sequence). The V and J ends lost 5 bases and 9 bases respectively, with 14 bases between them. This TCR was sampled from an elderly woman with acute or convalescent COVID-19. Sequenced input: peripheral blood. J is TRBJ1-5 and V is TRBV7-9; D not certain. The CDR3 bases are TGTGCCAGCAGCCTCGCGGGGTCCGGGCCCCAGCATTTT. Translating it yields CASSLAGSGPQHF.